This T cell receptor beta chain was identified in a study of shared clonotypes between healthy human individuals (dated by TCRdb to between 2020 and 2021). Study-wide context: The cohort comprised a couple of women and a few men aged 18 to 49 years. Libraries were prepared and TCR repertoires were sequenced by different laboratories using diverse techniques, in order to increase sequencing depth and limit assay-specific biases. To estimate repertoire size and how much clonotype sharing occurs between individuals, the study deeply sequenced the blood TCR repertoires of about five healthy adults. For each donor, CD4 naive and CD4 memory were each run on three plates, CD8 naive on two plates, and CD8 memory on one plate. Between about 0.9 and 10 billion PBMCs per donor were obtained by leukapheresis. What the authors observed across the whole study: Because the study included a small number of donors, the genetic and exposure-history diversity represented was limited. Higher generation probabilities were observed for clonotypes shared by all four sorted-subset donors than for non-shared clonotypes. Naive subsets generally had larger estimated clonotype richness than memory subsets. Sampling was limited to blood, and TCR repertoires in tissue likely differ from TCR repertoires in blood. When four donors were compared, the shared fraction of clonotypes was about 5% for naive CD4, less than 4% for naive CD8, about 2.4% for memory CD4, and less than 0.5% for memory CD8. Even with the large sequencing depth, rarefaction of the sorted-subset datasets indicated that sequencing was incomplete. Pairwise subsampling led to the expectation that sequencing depth would affect the degree of clonotype sharing among donors.

The donors were healthy, HIV-negative adults who had no recently reported acute infections or vaccinations. Every donor was a Caucasian adult residing in Nashville, Tennessee, USA. CD4+ T cells were enriched through magnetic negative selection, after which naive cells were positively selected on CD45RA and the remaining negative fraction served as the memory subset. After blood collection by leukapheresis, PBMCs were isolated using Ficoll-Histopaque density gradient centrifugation and then cryopreserved in the vapor phase of liquid nitrogen. Analytical flow cytometry was used to check the purity and quantity of each magnetically sorted T cell population. From each sorted fraction, genomic DNA was isolated and quantified by UV absorbance on a Nanodrop 2000c. TCR CDR3 regions were amplified from genomic DNA by multiplex PCR using the deep immunoSEQ assay. For each cell subset, the extracted genomic DNA was distributed evenly across all wells of several immunoSEQ 96-well plates, and each plate served as one replicate. For sorted subsets, roughly 190 ng of genomic DNA, equivalent to 25,000 to 35,000 T cell genomes, went into each replicate PCR. The purified libraries were quantified using a Qubit 3.0 fluorometer, sized with a Bioanalyzer 2100, and then quantified again using the KAPA Library Quantification kit. A separate single-read 150-cycle Illumina NextSeq 550 flow cell was used to sequence each immunoSEQ 96-well plate. In the paper's pipeline: Because the immunoSEQ output included only junctional sequences and no quality scores, the filtering could not be the same as the filtering used for full-length reads. To assign V/J genes and CDR3, sequences were annotated against IMGT germline references using PyIR, a Python wrapper for IgBLAST v1.9. Reads with weak V/J assignments (E-value above 1e-6), missing CDR3, stop codons, out-of-frame junctions, or ambiguous translated residues were removed. V3J clonotypes were defined as sequences sharing an identical inferred V gene, J gene, and CDR3 amino acid sequence. Percentage overlap between repertoires was computed as shared unique clonotypes divided by the size of the smaller repertoire. Richness of each repertoire was evaluated using RTK rarefaction, the Chao1 estimator, and Recon v2.1 estimates of unobserved clonotypes. OLGA was used to compute generation probabilities for all TCRbeta clonotypes that the gDNA method yielded from a few donors. What TCRdb holds here is the immuneACCESS table cut down to in-frame rearrangements. Part of the clones is not present; checked against another copy, under half of the missing clones reflect an unresolved V gene, and the others are unexplained. V and J calls and clone size are copied from that table; D and trimming were computed from the DNA. Within this sample are over a million clones, with approximately 98.5% of them counted one time only. The ten largest account for 0.36% of the sample.

The CDR3, from cysteine to phenylalanine, totals 14 residues. Solely the CDR3 DNA is kept, with 42 bases framed from the first base. V is pared back by 1 base and J by 2 bases, with 8 bases lying between the germline termini. In the germline V gene (reference sequence), CDR1 corresponds to LNHNV and CDR2 to YYDKDF. As to this clone: Its specific antigen is unknown. Base qualities are missing; no much larger clone stands one base away.

The receptor comes from a man aged 25 to 40 in good health. Material: naive CD4+ T cells sorted from blood. Taken with the paper, the label for cell subset or site translates to: CD45RA+ positively selected. The rearranged segments are TRBV15 and TRBJ2-5; a tentative D match to TRBD2 spans 5 bases. The DNA reads TGTGCCACCAGCAGAGCGGACTGGCAAGAGACCCAGTACTTC. Protein translation: CATSRADWQETQYF.